One sample yielded the 12 T cell receptor beta chains listed below, sequenced in a study of T cells in Graves' hyperthyroidism and ophthalmopathy (dated by TCRdb to about 2019). Receptor libraries were prepared by multiplex PCR. Sequencing took place on an Illumina HiSeq 2000. The TCR beta CDR3 regions were amplified from the RNA transcripts. A first-round RT-PCR of the TCR CDR3 used the HTBI primer set with the Qiagen OneStep RT-PCR kit. Through fastp at Q25 and MiXCR, TCRdb rebuilt clones from the public reads, retaining in-frame beta chains. Here each entry gathers all rows of one CDR3 protein and keeps the most common genes and DNA. The sample table shows fewer than 500,000 distinct CDR3 sequences, and 13% are seen once. The ten most abundant clones make up more than 20% of the sample. Material for sequencing was blood. These receptors were collected from a man aged 25 to 45 with Graves' hyperthyroidism that later progressed to Graves' ophthalmopathy.

The V and J genes are TRBV20-1 and TRBJ1-4; a weak D match, TRBD1 (6 bases). Per germline, CDR1 DFQATT and CDR2 SNEGSKA (reference sequence). The CDR3 contains 14 residues. The V end was cut by 6 bases, the J end by 5 bases, with 16 bases between. The CDR3 nucleotides read TGCAGTGCAAACCCGGGACACCTCAATGAAAAACTGTTTTTT. Protein sequence: CSANPGHLNEKLFF.

Note on this clonotype: This may stem from a read error, because a much larger clone lies one nucleotide away. A read error is likely, as this CDR3 ends without the conserved phenylalanine or tryptophan. The V and J genes are TRBV7-2 and TRBJ1-5; D gene uncertain. Deletions cut 1 base from V and 9 bases from J, with 10 bases between. CDR3 length equals 13 residues. Germline V gene lookup returns CDR1 SGHTA and CDR2 FQGNSA. DNA of the CDR3: TGTGCCAGCAGCTTAGTGCAGGTCATGCCCCAGCATCTT. Its translation: CASSLVQVMPQHL.

The table lists this clonotype with a few counts. The chain links TRBV11-2 to TRBJ2-3; 9 bases are a match to TRBD1. V lost 7 bases and J lost 1; bases outside the gene matches: 6. The CDR3 has 15 residues. The germline V gene encodes CDR1 SGHAT and CDR2 FQNNGV. In DNA form, the CDR3 reads TGTGCCAGCAAACAGGGGGCGTACGGCACAGATACGCAGTATTTT. Translated, it gives CASKQGAYGTDTQYF. Full variable domain (missing parts from reference TRBV11-2 and TRBJ2-3): EAGVAQSPRYKIIEKRQSVAFWCNPISGHATLYWYQQILGQGPKLLIQFQNNGVVDDSQLPKDRFSAERLKGVDSTLKIQPAKLEDSAVYLCASKQGAYGTDTQYFGPGTRLTVL.

This clonotype was counted at least ten times. J is TRBJ2-3 and V is TRBV12-3 or TRBV12-4; D assignment may be TRBD1 or TRBD2 (6 bases each). V gave up 5 bases and J gave up 6 bases, with 15 bases separating them. This CDR3 spans 14 amino acids. Here the CDR3 DNA reads TGTGCCAGCAGTGCAATGGGGGGCGGGGATACGCAGTATTTT. Amino acid sequence: CASSAMGGGDTQYF.

This clonotype was seen at least ten times. The J gene is TRBJ2-3, the V gene TRBV20-1; 10 nucleotides align to TRBD1. V shed 1 base, J shed 2 bases, and the junction held 3 bases outside the gene matches. Germline lookup yields CDR1 DFQATT and CDR2 SNEGSKA (reference sequence). The length of the CDR3 is 15 residues. For the CDR3, the DNA is TGCAGTGCTAGAGGGGGACAGGGGCCCACAGATACGCAGTATTTT. Its protein product is CSARGGQGPTDTQYF.

The chain couples TRBV6-6 to TRBJ1-2, with D possibly matching TRBD1 (5 bases). Germline-derived CDR1 and CDR2 are MNHNY and SVGAGI (reference sequence). Trimming shortened V by 2 bases and J by 4 bases, and 11 bases separated the two germline ends. The CDR3 spans 14 residues. Here the CDR3 DNA reads TGTGCCAGCAGTTACGAAGGGACGTTCTATGGCTACACCTTC. This gives the protein CASSYEGTFYGYTF.

This clonotype was seen more than once but under ten times. The V gene is TRBV20-1, the J gene TRBJ2-5, with 9 bases matching TRBD2. Germline CDR1 DFQATT, CDR2 SNEGSKA (reference sequence). There are 14 residues in the CDR3. V trimming: 4 bases; J trimming: 2 bases; junction bases outside the gene matches: 5. The CDR3 DNA reads as TGCAGTGCTAAACCTAGCGGGGTTCAAGAGACCCAGTACTTC. It codes for CSAKPSGVQETQYF.

The CDR3 protein is CSAPGTSQETQYF. The CDR3 DNA follows: TGCAGTGCACCCGGGACGAGCCAAGAGACCCAGTACTTC. The chain recombines TRBV20-1 with TRBJ2-5; TRBD1 or TRBD2 may be the D gene (5 bases each). Trimming cost V 6 bases and J 1 base, with 12 bases left between them. The CDR3 is 13 residues long. The germline V gene encodes CDR1 DFQATT and CDR2 SNEGSKA (reference sequence).

This clonotype was seen at least ten times. The chain has TRBV5-1 and TRBJ1-6; the match to TRBD1 covers 7 bases. Germline V gene lookup returns CDR1 SGHRS and CDR2 YFSETQ. CDR3 length equals 14 residues. V trimming: 4 bases; J trimming: 5 bases; junction bases outside the gene matches: 3. The CDR3 DNA reads as TGCGCCAGCAGCAGACAGGGTGATAATTCACCCCTCCACTTT. It translates to CASSRQGDNSPLHF.

This clonotype has a count of ten or more. The V call is TRBV10-3, the J call TRBJ1-1; D gene ambiguous. Germline CDR1 and CDR2: ENHRY and SYGVKD. V dropped 2 bases and J dropped 1 base, with 5 bases sitting between them. The CDR3 covers 13 residues. The CDR3 DNA is TGTGCCATCAGTGAGATGGAGAACACTGAAGCTTTCTTT. It codes for CAISEMENTEAFF.

The table lists this clonotype with many counts. The chain uses TRBV3-1 and TRBJ2-7; a possible D gene is TRBD2 (6 bases). The V and J ends lost 4 bases and 2 bases respectively, with 12 bases between them. Germline values: CDR1 LGHDT, CDR2 YNNKEL (reference sequence). This CDR3 spans 14 amino acids. CDR3 nucleotide sequence: TGTGCCAGCAGCCCCGGGACTTTTACCTACGAGCAGTACTTC. Translating it yields CASSPGTFTYEQYF.

This clonotype came up a few times. The rearrangement uses TRBV6-1 and TRBJ1-2; 7 nucleotides match TRBD1. The V segment lost 7 bases and the J segment 1 base; nucleotides outside the gene matches: 9. CDR1 MNHNS and CDR2 SASEGT come from the germline V gene. The CDR3 loop spans 15 amino acids. Here the CDR3 reads CASKQQGRLNYGYTF. The CDR3 DNA sequence: TGTGCCAGCAAGCAACAGGGGCGCCTTAACTATGGCTACACCTTC.